The 31 T cell receptor beta chains in this list originate from one sample, sequenced in a study of T cell responses to AZD1222 COVID-19 vaccine. Method: immunoSEQ multiplex PCR; TCRdb's copy keeps in-frame clones and lacks some. The sample shows 130,000 to 150,000 clones, approximately 90% of them seen only once. The source was peripheral blood, collected on day 0 of AZD1222 vaccination. The receptors shown here come from an adult in good health.

The rearrangement links TRBV19 to TRBJ2-7; 9 nucleotides match TRBD2. The germline CDR1 and CDR2 sequences are LNHDA and SQIVND (reference sequence). The CDR3 loop spans 13 amino acids. V dropped 6 bases and J dropped 5; count of bases not matched to a gene: 5. DNA of the CDR3: TGTGCCAGTAGGTCTAGCGGGATCCACGAGCAGTACTTC. Translated: CASRSSGIHEQYF.

V is TRBV29-1 and J is TRBJ2-7; the match to TRBD1 covers 8 bases. V trimming: 4 bases; J trimming: 2 bases; junction bases outside the gene matches: 4. Per the germline V gene, CDR1 is SQVTM and CDR2 is ANQGSEA. The CDR3 sequence is 13 residues long. CDR3 sequence reads: CSVGRTGPYEQYF. The CDR3 DNA sequence: TGCAGCGTTGGGAGGACAGGGCCCTACGAGCAGTACTTC.

This rearrangement joins TRBV2 to TRBJ2-1; D call uncertain. This CDR3 has 13 amino acids. In germline, CDR1 is SNHLY, CDR2 FYNNEI. Trimming shortened V by 1 base and J by 3 bases, and 4 bases separated the two germline ends. CDR3 sequence (DNA): TGTGCCAGCAGTGAAGGTGACTACAATGAGCAGTTCTTC. It is translated as CASSEGDYNEQFF.

The V gene is TRBV5-6, the J gene TRBJ1-4; D perhaps matches TRBD1 (5 bases). Per the germline V gene, CDR1 is SGHDT and CDR2 is YYEEEE. This CDR3 spans 14 amino acids. V lost 0 bases, J lost 8 bases, and 11 bases lay in between. DNA of the CDR3: TGTGCCAGCAGCTTGGGTCAGGGTGGAGAAAAACTGTTTTTT. Its translation is CASSLGQGGEKLFF.

The chain links TRBV11-3 to TRBJ2-3; D is tentatively TRBD1 or TRBD2 (6 bases each). Germline assignment: CDR1 SGHNT and CDR2 YENEEA. CDR3 length: 14 amino acids. V gave up 3 bases and J gave up 5 bases, with 12 bases separating them. As DNA, the CDR3 is TGTGCCAGCAGCTTGAGGGGGGCGCGAGATACGCAGTATTTT. Encoded protein: CASSLRGARDTQYF.

This clone was seen once. CDR3 in amino acids: CASGTGGQTNYGYTF. CDR3 DNA sequence: TGTGCCAGCGGGACTGGCGGACAAACTAACTATGGCTACACCTTC. The J gene is TRBJ1-2, the V gene TRBV7-3, with D perhaps TRBD1 (5 bases). The CDR3 runs 15 residues. Germline V CDR1 and CDR2: SGHTA, FQGTGA. V was cut by 8 bases and J by 0 bases, with 16 bases left in between.

This clone was counted a few times. The chain is built from TRBV12-3 or TRBV12-4 and TRBJ2-2; D remains unclear. The CDR3 totals 11 residues. V was cut by 7 bases and J by 7 bases, with 7 bases left in between. This CDR3 reads CASIGNGELFF. In nucleotides, the CDR3 is TGTGCCAGCATTGGTAACGGGGAGCTGTTTTTT.

This sequence joins TRBV27 and TRBJ2-7, with D possibly called TRBD1 or TRBD2 (9 bases each). The length of the CDR3 is 18 residues. Per the germline V gene, CDR1 is MNHEY and CDR2 is SMNVEV (reference sequence). The V end lost 6 bases, the J end lost 2 bases, and 26 bases lay between the germline ends. CDR3 loop: CASRAGTGIAGVTYEQYF. The CDR3 DNA follows: TGTGCCAGCAGGGCCGGGACAGGGATAGCGGGGGTAACCTACGAGCAGTACTTC.

This chain uses TRBV12-3 or TRBV12-4 with TRBJ2-5; tentative D call: TRBD2 (6 bases). The length of the CDR3 is 13 residues. Between the trimmed V and J ends, which lost 0 bases and 5 bases, there was a span of 7 bases. As DNA, the CDR3 is TGTGCCAGCAGTTTAGCTCGGGAGGAGACCCAGTACTTC. It codes for CASSLAREETQYF.

This sequence joins TRBV11-2 and TRBJ2-1; D unresolved. The CDR3 contains 11 residues. CDR1 and CDR2 from the germline V gene are SGHAT and FQNNGV. V lost 3 bases and J lost 6, with 3 bases in between. CDR3 amino acids: CASSFTNEQFF. As DNA, the CDR3 is TGTGCCAGCAGCTTCACCAATGAGCAGTTCTTC.

The chain recombines TRBV6-5 with TRBJ2-1; 9 bases map to TRBD2. The CDR3 totals 14 residues. J gave up 13 bases and V 8 bases, and 15 bases lay outside the gene matches. Germline-derived CDR1 and CDR2 are MNHEY and SVGAGI. CDR3 sequence (DNA): TGTGCCAGCGCTCCCGCGGGAGGGAACCTCGTCCAGTTCTTC. Protein: CASAPAGGNLVQFF.

The genes are TRBV3-1 (or the pseudogene TRBV3-2) and TRBJ1-4, with TRBD1 as a possible D gene (5 bases). Trimming shortened V by 2 bases and J by 4 bases, and 14 bases separated the two germline ends. Germline V lookup: CDR1 LGHDT, CDR2 YNNKEL (reference sequence). The CDR3 has 16 residues. The CDR3 loop is CASSQTPGRLNEKLFF. The CDR3 DNA reads TGTGCCAGCAGCCAAACTCCGGGACGGCTTAATGAAAAACTGTTTTTT.

In this sample, this clone turned up once. This chain joins TRBV6-4 and TRBJ2-5; D gene uncertain. This CDR3 spans 10 amino acids. Germline-derived CDR1 and CDR2 are MRHNA and SNTAGT. The V end lost 8 bases, the J end lost 5 bases, and 6 bases lay between the germline ends. CDR3 protein: CASASETQYF. The CDR3 DNA is TGTGCCAGCGCGTCCGAGACCCAGTACTTC.

CDR3 coding DNA: TGTGCCAGCAGTAATACCAGGGGCGAGCAGTACTTC. It encodes CASSNTRGEQYF. This sequence joins TRBV6-2 or TRBV6-3 and TRBJ2-7; D may be TRBD1 (6 bases). From germline, CDR1 is MNHEY and CDR2 SVGEGT. The CDR3 has 12 residues. Between the trimmed V and J ends, which lost 5 bases and 6 bases, there was a span of 11 bases.

CDR3 nucleotide sequence: TGTGCCATCAGCTCTACGGAGGAGGTCCACAATGAGCAGTTCTTC. This gives the protein CAISSTEEVHNEQFF. The chain carries TRBV10-3 and TRBJ2-1, with TRBD2 as a possible D gene (5 bases). V lost 6 bases and J 5 bases, leaving 17 bases between the germline ends. CDR3 length: 15 amino acids. Germline CDR1 is ENHRY and CDR2 is SYGVKD.

The J gene is TRBJ1-1, the V gene TRBV7-8, with D possibly TRBD1 on 5 matching bases. Deletions cut 5 bases from V and 0 bases from J, with 10 bases between. CDR1 is SGHVS and CDR2 is FQNEAQ in the germline V gene. The CDR3 is 14 amino acids. The DNA for the CDR3 is TGTGCCAGCAGCAAGGGACGACTGAACACTGAAGCTTTCTTT. Translation gives CASSKGRLNTEAFF.

This rearrangement joins TRBV18 to TRBJ2-7, with a tentative D call TRBD2 (5 bases). Germline CDR1 is KGHSH and CDR2 is LQKENI. The CDR3 is made up of 14 amino acids. The V gene lost 2 bases and the J gene lost 3 bases, with 11 bases spanning the gap. The CDR3 loop reads CASSPNVRGYEQYF. DNA of the CDR3: TGTGCCAGCTCACCAAATGTACGGGGCTACGAGCAGTACTTC. The whole variable domain, filled in from reference TRBV18 and TRBJ2-7, reads NAGVMQNPRHLVRRRGQEARLRCSPMKGHSHVYWYRQLPEEGLKFMVYLQKENIIDESGMPKERFSAEFPKEGPSILRIQQVVRGDSAAYFCASSPNVRGYEQYFGPGTRLTVT.

The chain carries TRBV7-6 and TRBJ1-1; maybe TRBD1 (5 bases). The V end lost 2 bases, the J end lost 9 bases, and 10 bases lay between the germline ends. The germline V gene has CDR1 SGHVS and CDR2 FNYEAQ. The CDR3 has 12 residues. CDR3 bases: TGTGCCAGCAGCTTACGAGGACAACAAGCTTTCTTT. It translates to CASSLRGQQAFF. The whole variable domain, filled in from reference TRBV7-6 and TRBJ1-1, reads GAGVSQSPRYKVTKRGQDVALRCDPISGHVSLYWYRQALGQGPEFLTYFNYEAQQDKSGLPNDRFSAERPEGSISTLTIQRTEQRDSAMYRCASSLRGQQAFFGQGTRLTVV.

The V and J genes are TRBV2 and TRBJ2-5; D may be TRBD1 (6 bases). Per the germline V gene, CDR1 is SNHLY and CDR2 is FYNNEI. V lost 5 bases, J lost 5 bases, and 12 bases lay in between. This CDR3 spans 13 amino acids. CDR3 nucleotides: TGTGCCAGCAGTATCAGGGGCGGGGAGACCCAGTACTTC. Translating it yields CASSIRGGETQYF.

J is TRBJ1-3 and V is TRBV19; D possibly corresponds to TRBD1 (6 bases). V was shortened by 3 bases and J by 2 bases, with 11 bases between the two germline ends. CDR1 is LNHDA and CDR2 is SQIVND in the germline V gene (reference sequence). This CDR3 is 15 amino acids long. The CDR3 DNA reads TGTGCCAGTAGTATGAGGGGGACGGCTGGAAACACCATATATTTT. Translating gives CASSMRGTAGNTIYF. The full variable domain, with the rest looked up from reference TRBV19 and TRBJ1-3, is DGGITQSPKYLFRKEGQNVTLSCEQNLNHDAMYWYRQDPGQGLRLIYYSQIVNDFQKGDIAEGYSVSREKKESFPLTVTSAQKNPTAFYLCASSMRGTAGNTIYFGEGSWLTVV.

The rearrangement joins TRBV2 to TRBJ2-7; the D gene is possibly TRBD2 (5 bases). V was shortened by 8 bases and J by 3 bases, with 11 bases between the two germline ends. There are 12 residues in the CDR3. The germline V gene encodes CDR1 SNHLY and CDR2 FYNNEI. The CDR3 DNA reads as TGTGCCAGCGGCGGGCTAGTCTACGAGCAGTACTTC. Its protein product is CASGGLVYEQYF.

The gene calls are TRBV4-1 and TRBJ2-2; 9 positions match TRBD1. The CDR3 is 16 residues long. V trimming: 2 bases; J trimming: 6 bases; junction bases outside the gene matches: 7. CDR1 is MGHRA and CDR2 is YSYEKL in the germline V gene. CDR3 amino acids: CASSQNRDRASGELFF. The CDR3 DNA reads as TGCGCCAGCAGCCAAAACCGGGACAGGGCGTCCGGGGAGCTGTTTTTT.

The chain joins TRBV7-3 to TRBJ2-7; a possible D gene is TRBD1 (6 bases). Per germline, CDR1 SGHTA and CDR2 FQGTGA. Trimming removed 4 bases at V and 5 bases at J, with 18 bases between. This CDR3 is 15 amino acids long. CDR3 DNA: TGTGCCAGCAGCTCACCCCTGACAGGAGCCAACGAGCAGTACTTC. As protein: CASSSPLTGANEQYF.

The rearrangement links TRBV4-3 to TRBJ1-2, with D unresolved. The CDR3 loop spans 13 amino acids. Trimming removed 0 bases at V and 8 bases at J, with 10 bases between. Germline V lookup: CDR1 LGHNA, CDR2 YSLEER. CDR3 DNA: TGCGCCAGCAGCCAAGATAAGACCCGGGGCTACACCTTC. As protein: CASSQDKTRGYTF.

The chain couples TRBV25-1 to TRBJ2-2, with 14 bases identical to TRBD2. From germline, CDR1 is MGHDK and CDR2 SYGVNS. This CDR3 has 17 residues. V gave up 1 base and J gave up 6 bases; unmatched junction bases: 4. The CDR3 DNA follows: TGTGCCAGCAGTGAATTGGGGACTAGCGGGGGCTCCGGGGAGCTGTTTTTT. It encodes CASSELGTSGGSGELFF.

The chain couples TRBV5-4 to TRBJ1-2; 9 bases agree with TRBD1. J lost 5 bases, V lost 3 bases, and 8 bases had no gene match. CDR1 SGHNT and CDR2 YYREEE come from the germline V gene (reference sequence). The CDR3 spans 15 residues. CDR3 coding DNA: TGTGCCAGCAGCTATGGTTGGACAGGGGATTATGGCTACACCTTC. Protein sequence: CASSYGWTGDYGYTF.

The V call is TRBV2, the J call TRBJ2-7; a possible D gene is TRBD1 (6 bases). The V end lost 3 bases, the J end lost 5 bases, and 11 bases lay between the germline ends. CDR3 length equals 13 residues. Per germline, CDR1 SNHLY and CDR2 FYNNEI. In DNA, the CDR3 is TGTGCCAGCAGTGATCAGGGGTACCACGAGCAGTACTTC. It specifies CASSDQGYHEQYF.

The J gene is TRBJ2-2, the V gene TRBV29-1; D remains unclear. Germline V gene lookup returns CDR1 SQVTM and CDR2 ANQGSEA. CDR3 length equals 15 residues. Trimming removed 6 bases at V and 0 bases at J, with 14 bases between. The chain's CDR3 is CSVAGDPTNTGELFF. The CDR3 bases are TGCAGCGTGGCAGGAGACCCTACGAACACCGGGGAGCTGTTTTTT.

CDR3 residues: CASSLGPGTYEQYF. The CDR3 coding sequence is TGCGCCAGCAGCCTGGGACCGGGAACCTACGAGCAGTACTTC. The chain carries TRBV5-1 and TRBJ2-7, with D possibly called TRBD1 or TRBD2 (5 bases each). V was pared by 4 bases and J by 2 bases, with 13 bases between. This CDR3 spans 14 amino acids. Germline V gene lookup returns CDR1 SGHRS and CDR2 YFSETQ. Full variable domain (rest looked up from reference TRBV5-1 and TRBJ2-7): KAGVTQTPRYLIKTRGQQVTLSCSPISGHRSVSWYQQTPGQGLQFLFEYFSETQRNKGNFPGRFSGRQFSNSRSEMNVSTLELGDSALYLCASSLGPGTYEQYFGPGTRLTVT.

The chain combines TRBV4-3 with TRBJ2-7; 12 positions match TRBD2. The V gene end was trimmed by 4 bases and the J gene end by 2 bases; junction bases not matched to a gene: 6. CDR1 is LGHNA, CDR2 YSLEER, per germline. CDR3 length equals 16 residues. The CDR3 is CASSLQLAGGAYEQYF. DNA for the CDR3: TGCGCCAGCAGCCTCCAACTAGCGGGAGGCGCCTACGAGCAGTACTTC.

The CDR3 protein is CASSQSPTSYEQYF. The CDR3 DNA is TGTGCCAGCAGCCAATCCCCTACCTCCTACGAGCAGTACTTC. The V call is TRBV3-1 (or the pseudogene TRBV3-2), the J call TRBJ2-7; D call uncertain. The CDR3 length is 14 residues. V dropped 2 bases and J dropped 0 bases, with 8 bases sitting between them. Germline CDR1 is LGHDT and CDR2 is YNNKEL (reference sequence).